The TCR beta chain under discussion was sequenced for a study of follicular helper T cells after annual influenza vaccination. The repertoire was sequenced with immunoSEQ multiplex PCR; TCRdb's copy has only in-frame clones and lacks some. Of about 9,400 clones detected, about 82% appear once; the ten largest clones hold approximately 1.5%. The time point is: 2015-2016 season, pre-vaccination. Donors with HIV/AIDS, active malignancy, immunomodulators or active illness were excluded. Between about 40 and 100 mL of blood was drawn per time point. On this clone itself: The antigen is not known.

The ends were cut back, 4 bases at V and 4 bases at J, with 8 bases in the middle. Looked up from germline, CDR1 is MNHEY and CDR2 is SMNVEV (reference sequence). The CDR3 extends over 12 amino acids. Findings of the study overall: Each annual vaccination recalled recurring oligoclonal ICOS+CD38+ cTfh clonotypes. Just roughly 9.5-20% of cells analyzed had recovered productive TCRB sequences.

V gene TRBV27 combines with J gene TRBJ2-7, with D perhaps matching TRBD1 (5 bases). The sequence derives from an adult who received the influenza vaccine. The specimen was CXCR5+ CD38- circulating T follicular helper cells from blood, collected on the day of influenza vaccination. Documented subset: circulating Tfh, non-naive CD4+CXCR5+PD-1+ (ICOS+CD38+ or ICOS-CD38-). CDR3 loop: CASSSQGYEQYF. The CDR3 DNA sequence: TGTGCCAGCAGTTCCCAGGGTTACGAGCAGTACTTC.